These T cell receptor beta chains were read from a single sample in a study of CD8+CD57+ T cells in acquired aplastic anemia. TCRdb redid the calling of the reads with MiXCR, one entry per CDR3 protein. The sample lists a few hundred thousand distinct CDR3 sequences, around 72% occurring once. The sample consisted of sorted CD4+, CD8+, or CD8+CD57+ T cells (not recorded which) from PBMCs. Receptor source: a human donor in good health, serving as a control. The CDR3 runs from the conserved cysteine through the conserved F or W. Size tells how often a clone was seen (once, few, many) or the class of an expanded clone, and some rows leave it out.

V gene	J gene	clone size	CDR3 protein
TRBV20-1	TRBJ1-2	NA	CSATDLSYGYTF
TRBV19	TRBJ1-5	NA	CASSRQACRFQHF
TRBV7-2	TRBJ2-1	few	CATSAGTREFF
TRBV20-1	TRBJ1-2	NA	CSARQQGARNTF
TRBV7-3	TRBJ1-3	NA	CASSSTQGNTIYF
TRBV7-2	TRBJ2-1	NA	CASSLGALAGLDNEQFF
TRBV7-8	TRBJ1-5	NA	CASSSTGPASNQPQHF
TRBV13	TRBJ1-3	NA	CASSLEGSSGNTIYF
TRBV7-2	TRBJ1-5	NA	CASSSVGQGRHDF
TRBV7-9	TRBJ1-3	NA	CASSLEGQGNTIYF
TRBV20-1	TRBJ1-1	NA	CSAISGTWAFF